These 14 T cell receptor beta chains originate from one sample sequenced in a study of blood T cell repertoires in COVID-19. Assay used: immunoSEQ multiplex PCR; TCRdb lists only in-frame clones, some missing. This sample has around 450,000 clones; roughly 87% occur once, and the top ten carry under 2.5%. Sequenced material: PBMCs or T cells enriched from blood (not recorded which). All receptors come from a woman between 18 and 29 years old with acute COVID-19.

The J gene is TRBJ1-1, the V gene TRBV14, with D tentatively TRBD1 (6 bases). The CDR3 length is 13 residues. Germline CDR1 SGHDN, CDR2 FVKESK. Trimming took off 1 base at V and 12 bases at J, with 15 bases between the two ends. CDR3 coding DNA: TGTGCCAGCAGCCAAGTTATAGGGGGTGAGACTTTCTTT. It is translated as CASSQVIGGETFF.

The chain has TRBV11-1 and TRBJ1-1; TRBD1 is a possible D gene (5 bases). This CDR3 comprises 13 residues. CDR1 SGHAT and CDR2 FQDESV come from the germline V gene (reference sequence). Deletions cut 1 base from V and 4 bases from J, with 7 bases between. The CDR3 bases are TGTGCCAGCAGCTTAGTGGGGGGCACTGAAGCTTTCTTT. It codes for CASSLVGGTEAFF.

This chain joins TRBV7-9 and TRBJ2-3; TRBD2 agrees at 10 bases. The length of the CDR3 is 16 residues. With V trimmed by 5 bases and J by 7 bases, 12 bases remained unmatched. CDR1 is SEHNR and CDR2 is FQNEAQ in the germline V gene (reference sequence). The CDR3 loop reads CASSPWTSGPTHTQYF. In DNA, the CDR3 is TGTGCCAGCAGCCCATGGACTAGCGGACCCACCCATACGCAGTATTTT.

Of note for this clone: At the DNA level, this CDR3 is encoded by other sequences in the same sample as well. The genes are TRBV24-1 and TRBJ1-2; D is ambiguous. This CDR3 region has 13 residues. Germline V lookup: CDR1 KGHDR, CDR2 SFDVKD. V lost 0 bases and J 6 bases, leaving 7 bases between the germline ends. The CDR3 loop is CATSDLSGNGYTF. For the CDR3, the DNA is TGTGCCACCAGTGATTTGTCCGGGAATGGCTACACCTTC.

The chain couples TRBV5-5 to TRBJ2-1; tentatively, D is TRBD1 (6 bases). Germline-derived CDR1 and CDR2 are SGHKS and YYEKEE (reference sequence). V gave up 4 bases and J gave up 6 bases, with 17 bases separating them. The CDR3 runs to 15 residues. DNA for the CDR3: TGTGCCAGCAGCCGCAGACAGGTTAATAGCAATGAGCAGTTCTTC. This gives the protein CASSRRQVNSNEQFF.

This clone was seen at least ten times. Other DNA sequences from this sample encode an identical CDR3 as well. The chain is built from TRBV6-4 and TRBJ2-3; 8 nucleotides agree with TRBD2. The V gene end was trimmed by 3 bases and the J gene end by 1 base; junction bases not matched to a gene: 0. CDR1 is MRHNA, CDR2 SNTAGT, per germline. The CDR3 runs to 14 residues. The CDR3 here is CASSERGGTDTQYF. For the CDR3, the DNA is TGTGCCAGCAGTGAGCGGGGGGGCACAGATACGCAGTATTTT.

DNA of the CDR3: TGTGCCACCAGTGATTTGGGTTGGGGCGGTGAGCAGTTCTTC. Residues: CATSDLGWGGEQFF. This sequence joins TRBV24-1 and TRBJ2-1; a weak D match, TRBD1 (5 bases). Germline CDR1 KGHDR, CDR2 SFDVKD. The CDR3 has 14 residues. With 0 bases removed from V and 9 bases from J, the gap between germline ends came to 11 bases.

The chain uses TRBV4-1 and TRBJ1-4; D perhaps matches TRBD1 (5 bases). The V gene lost 0 bases and the J gene lost 4 bases, with 12 bases spanning the gap. CDR3 length equals 16 residues. Germline lookup yields CDR1 MGHRA and CDR2 YSYEKL. CDR3 sequence reads: CASSQDGGVDNEKLFF. CDR3 in DNA: TGCGCCAGCAGCCAAGATGGAGGGGTTGATAATGAAAAACTGTTTTTT.

The chain carries TRBV20-1 and TRBJ2-7; D not certain. This CDR3 region has 11 residues. V was cut by 3 bases and J by 5 bases, with 8 bases left in between. Germline lookup yields CDR1 DFQATT and CDR2 SNEGSKA (reference sequence). The CDR3 protein is CSASGVHEQYF. The CDR3, as DNA: TGCAGTGCTAGTGGCGTTCACGAGCAGTACTTC.

The V gene is TRBV4-1, the J gene TRBJ2-7, with TRBD2 matching over 12 bases. The germline gives CDR1 MGHRA, CDR2 YSYEKL. Germline trimming cut 2 bases from V and 2 bases from J; bases unmatched to any gene: 16. This CDR3 comprises 20 residues. The CDR3 region has the DNA TGCGCCAGCAGCCAAAGTAGCCTCGGGCTAGCGGGGGGGTCTACCTACGAGCAGTACTTC. Amino acid sequence: CASSQSSLGLAGGSTYEQYF.

V usage is TRBV28 and J usage is TRBJ2-1, with 9 nucleotides matching TRBD2. CDR1 is MDHEN, CDR2 SYDVKM, per germline. The CDR3 sequence is 17 residues long. The V gene end was trimmed by 6 bases and the J gene end by 0 bases; junction bases not matched to a gene: 9. The CDR3 bases are TGTGCCAGCAGCACTAGCGGGCGTGCCTCCTCCTACAATGAGCAGTTCTTC. As protein: CASSTSGRASSYNEQFF.

This clone was picked up one time. The chain joins TRBV7-2 to TRBJ1-2; D perhaps matches TRBD1 (5 bases). This CDR3 is built from 13 residues. V shed 3 bases and J shed 6 bases, with 11 bases lying between them. The germline gives CDR1 SGHTA, CDR2 FQGNSA. The CDR3 nucleotides read TGTGCCAGCAGCTTTCCGGGGGTTGATGGCTACACCTTC. It is translated as CASSFPGVDGYTF. Full variable domain (rest looked up from reference TRBV7-2 and TRBJ1-2): GAGVSQSPSNKVTEKGKDVELRCDPISGHTALYWYRQSLGQGLEFLIYFQGNSAPDKSGLPSDRFSAERTGGSVSTLTIQRTQQEDSAVYLCASSFPGVDGYTFGSGTRLTVV.

The chain employs TRBV25-1 and TRBJ1-1; TRBD1 agrees at 11 bases. The trim removed 8 bases at V and 7 bases at J, leaving 3 bases unmatched. There are 12 residues in the CDR3. CDR1 is MGHDK and CDR2 is SYGVNS in the germline V gene. As DNA, the CDR3 is TGTGCCAGCGGACAGGGGGCGAATGAAGCTTTCTTT. Translated: CASGQGANEAFF.

CDR3 bases: TGTGCCAGCAGTGACCCTTCGACAGGGGCGCATACCTATGGCTACACCTTC. This sequence encodes CASSDPSTGAHTYGYTF. The chain combines TRBV6-1 with TRBJ1-2; 8 bases are a match to TRBD1. The V gene's germline CDR1 is MNHNS and CDR2 SASEGT. Losses at the gene ends were 3 bases for V and 4 bases for J; bases not matched to a gene: 13. This CDR3 comprises 17 residues.